This entry features one TCR beta chain sequence. The sample originates from a study of blood T cell repertoires in COVID-19. Background on the study: Acute-phase and convalescent COVID-19 samples originated in the United States, Italy and Spain. T cells, B-cell-depleted T cells, or PBMCs provided the cDNA or gDNA that served as material.

As originally analysed: Amplification of reference gene primers provided the estimated nucleated cell counts. The assay was immunoSEQ multiplex PCR, and TCRdb's table has in-frame clones only and misses some. That table supplies the V and J calls and clone size; D and trimming were determined from the DNA. The sample has 65,000 to 70,000 clones; roughly 86% are singletons. This TCR was recovered from a man aged 45-65 years with acute or convalescent COVID-19. Input material: peripheral blood.

The CDR3, as DNA: TGCAGTGCTAGTTCCGGGAGGCTGTACAATGAGCAGTTCTTC. Translated, it gives CSASSGRLYNEQFF. The rearrangement links TRBV20-1 to TRBJ2-1; 7 bases match TRBD2. V was pared by 3 bases and J by 4 bases, with 6 bases of the junction left unmatched. The germline V gene has CDR1 DFQATT and CDR2 SNEGSKA (reference sequence). This CDR3 region has 14 residues.